These 21 T cell receptor beta chains share one sample of origin, sequenced in a study of breast tumors, draining lymph nodes, adjacent tissues (dated by TCRdb to the mid-2010s). The library was produced with multiplex PCR. Reads for this sample came from an Illumina HiSeq 2000. TCRdb itself trimmed the public reads at Q25 with fastp, ran MiXCR and retained productive beta chains. Identical CDR3 protein sequences are pooled into one entry, listed with their most common genes and DNA. For this sample there are more than 50,000 distinct CDR3 sequences; less than 50% appear just once. The ten largest account for around 8% of the sample. Sequenced: breast tumor tissue. The receptors come from a female donor with breast cancer. Some clones in this sample may be carry-over from other donors' samples.

There are many counts of this clonotype. The chain links TRBV12-3 or TRBV12-4 to TRBJ2-1; TRBD1 agrees at 7 bases. CDR3 length: 14 residues. The junction had 5 bases not matched to a gene; V was cut back by 6 bases and J by 3 bases. CDR3 nucleotides: TGTGCCAGCAGATATACAGGGGACTACAATGAGCAGTTCTTC. It codes for CASRYTGDYNEQFF.

The chain recombines TRBV20-1 with TRBJ1-5; D not certain. With 3 bases removed from V and 6 bases from J, the gap between germline ends came to 15 bases. Per germline, CDR1 DFQATT and CDR2 SNEGSKA (reference sequence). The CDR3 is 14 residues long. In DNA, the CDR3 is TGCAGTGCTAGTCTGGCGGGGAGGACTCAGCCCCAGCATTTT. The encoded protein is CSASLAGRTQPQHF.

V is TRBV4-2 and J is TRBJ2-5; tentatively, D is TRBD1 or TRBD2 (6 bases each). This CDR3 is built from 17 residues. Germline CDR1 LGHNA, CDR2 YNFKEQ. Trimming left V 4 bases short and J 0 bases short, with 18 bases between. The CDR3 coding sequence is TGTGCCAGCAGCCCCAACCTAGGGGGGCAAGACCAAGAGACCCAGTACTTC. This translates into CASSPNLGGQDQETQYF.

This clonotype has ten or more counts. The chain links TRBV11-2 to TRBJ1-3, with 9 bases that match TRBD1. CDR1 and CDR2 from the germline V gene are SGHAT and FQNNGV. There are 14 residues in the CDR3. The J segment lost 5 bases and the V segment lost 4 bases, leaving 3 bases of the junction unmatched. The CDR3 here is CASSYTGGRNTIYF. The DNA of the CDR3 is TGTGCCAGCAGCTACACAGGGGGCCGAAACACCATATATTTT. Drawing the rest from reference TRBV11-2 and TRBJ1-3, the complete variable domain is EAGVAQSPRYKIIEKRQSVAFWCNPISGHATLYWYQQILGQGPKLLIQFQNNGVVDDSQLPKDRFSAERLKGVDSTLKIQPAKLEDSAVYLCASSYTGGRNTIYFGEGSWLTVV.

CDR3 sequence reads: CASSQETTSKETNEKLFF. The CDR3 DNA reads as TGTGCCAGCAGCCAAGAGACGACAAGTAAAGAAACTAATGAAAAACTGTTTTTT. The J gene is TRBJ1-4, the V gene TRBV14; D gene unclear. Germline CDR1 is SGHDN and CDR2 is FVKESK. CDR3 length: 18 amino acids. V gave up 0 bases and J gave up 1 base, with 15 bases separating them.

This clonotype has a count of ten or more. The rearrangement joins TRBV28 to TRBJ2-3; D is undetermined. V lost 3 bases and J 2 bases, leaving 12 bases between the germline ends. This CDR3 is 15 amino acids long. Germline CDR1 is MDHEN and CDR2 is SYDVKM. This CDR3 reads CASSFKWVNTDTQYF. CDR3 sequence (DNA): TGTGCCAGCAGTTTCAAGTGGGTCAACACAGATACGCAGTATTTT. The full variable domain, rest sourced from reference TRBV28 and TRBJ2-3, is DVKVTQSSRYLVKRTGEKVFLECVQDMDHENMFWYRQDPGLGLRLIYFSYDVKMKEKGDIPEGYSVSREKKERFSLILESASTNQTSMYLCASSFKWVNTDTQYFGPGTRLTVL.

This clonotype was observed once. The chain joins TRBV19 to TRBJ1-1, with D unclear. V gave up 0 bases and J gave up 2 bases, with 10 bases separating them. Germline-derived CDR1 and CDR2 are LNHDA and SQIVND (reference sequence). The CDR3 sequence is 15 residues long. CDR3 DNA: TGTGCCAGTAGTATAGAACGCAGAATAAACACTGAAGCTTTCTTT. Amino acids: CASSIERRINTEAFF.

This clonotype was observed many times. As DNA, the CDR3 is TGTGCCAGCAGTCACCTAGGGGGGGCAGGGGACTATGGCTACACCTTC. Its protein is CASSHLGGAGDYGYTF. The chain joins TRBV6-5 to TRBJ1-2, with TRBD1 as a possible D gene (6 bases). The ends were cut back, 5 bases at V and 3 bases at J, with 19 bases in the middle. Germline V gene lookup returns CDR1 MNHEY and CDR2 SVGAGI. This CDR3 spans 16 amino acids.

This clonotype was detected many times. J is TRBJ2-7 and V is TRBV12-3 or TRBV12-4; a weak D match, TRBD1 (5 bases). Trimming stripped 2 bases from V and 3 bases from J, with 11 bases between. The CDR3 runs to 14 residues. CDR3 protein: CASSLIGVVYEQYF. CDR3 sequence (DNA): TGTGCCAGCAGTTTAATAGGGGTGGTCTACGAGCAGTACTTC.

This clonotype was detected many times. The chain combines TRBV27 with TRBJ2-3, with TRBD2 matching over 12 bases. The CDR3 is 16 amino acids. The V and J ends lost 4 bases and 3 bases, in that order; junction bases with no gene match: 5. From germline, CDR1 is MNHEY and CDR2 SMNVEV (reference sequence). CDR3 loop: CASSSRLAGATDTQYF. The CDR3 coding sequence is TGTGCCAGCAGTTCTAGACTAGCGGGGGCAACAGATACGCAGTATTTT.

The chain uses TRBV2 and TRBJ2-5; 11 nucleotides align to TRBD2. J was trimmed by 1 base and V by 5 bases; bases with no gene match: 12. Looked up from germline, CDR1 is SNHLY and CDR2 is FYNNEI. The CDR3 totals 18 residues. Here the CDR3 reads CASSLRLAGRNPQETQYF. DNA for the CDR3: TGTGCCAGCAGTTTGAGACTAGCGGGACGGAACCCCCAAGAGACCCAGTACTTC.

In this sample, this clonotype turned up many times. The chain employs TRBV12-3 or TRBV12-4 and TRBJ1-1, with a weak D call TRBD1 (5 bases). Deletions cut 2 bases from V and 4 bases from J, with 8 bases between. This CDR3 comprises 13 residues. Here the CDR3 reads CASSLRGGTEAFF. In DNA form, the CDR3 reads TGTGCCAGCAGTTTACGGGGGGGCACTGAAGCTTTCTTT.

This clonotype was detected only a few times. The CDR3 nucleotides are TGCGCCAGCGCAATGACAGCCAACACTGAAGCTTTCTTT. Its translation is CASAMTANTEAFF. J is TRBJ1-1 and V is TRBV5-1; TRBD1 is a possible D gene (5 bases). The length of the CDR3 is 13 residues. The germline V gene encodes CDR1 SGHRS and CDR2 YFSETQ. Trimming shortened V by 7 bases and J by 2 bases, and 12 bases separated the two germline ends. Complete variable domain (other parts from reference TRBV5-1 and TRBJ1-1): KAGVTQTPRYLIKTRGQQVTLSCSPISGHRSVSWYQQTPGQGLQFLFEYFSETQRNKGNFPGRFSGRQFSNSRSEMNVSTLELGDSALYLCASAMTANTEAFFGQGTRLTVV.

Ten or more counts support this clonotype. The chain carries TRBV5-6 and TRBJ2-5, with 8 nucleotides matching TRBD2. This CDR3 has 12 amino acids. CDR1 and CDR2 from the germline V gene are SGHDT and YYEEEE. The J segment lost 7 bases and the V segment lost 4 bases, leaving 3 bases of the junction unmatched. The CDR3 loop is CASSQREWTQYF. CDR3 DNA: TGTGCCAGCAGCCAGCGGGAGTGGACCCAGTACTTC.

Ten or more counts support this clonotype. This chain links TRBV9 with TRBJ1-3; D remains ambiguous. The V and J ends lost 0 bases and 3 bases respectively, with 7 bases between them. Germline-derived CDR1 and CDR2 are SGDLS and YYNGEE. The CDR3 has 14 residues. CDR3: CASSVETGGNTIYF. In DNA, the CDR3 is TGTGCCAGCAGCGTAGAAACGGGTGGAAACACCATATATTTT.

To note about this clonotype: An end of the junction does not agree with germline; a read error may underlie this. J is TRBJ1-6 and V is TRBV20-1; D might be TRBD1 (6 bases). This CDR3 has 13 amino acids. Germline CDR1 and CDR2: DFQATT and SNEGSKA (reference sequence). As DNA, the CDR3 is TGCAGTGCTAACAGGGACGATAATCCACCCCTCCACTTT. Residues: CSANRDDNPPLHF.

As concerns this clonotype: The conserved closing phenylalanine or tryptophan is absent in this CDR3, likely reflecting a read error. The gene calls are TRBV19 and TRBJ2-6; D unclear. This CDR3 has 17 amino acids. The V and J ends lost 4 bases and 1 base respectively, with 14 bases between them. In germline, CDR1 is LNHDA, CDR2 SQIVND (reference sequence). The DNA for the CDR3 is TGTGCCAGTAGTAGGGTGGGTTCCTGGTCTGGGGCCAACGTCCTGACTCTC. This codes for CASSRVGSWSGANVLTL.

The CDR3 protein is CASSLGKNTEAFF. The CDR3 nucleotides are TGTGCCAGCAGCTTGGGTAAGAACACTGAAGCTTTCTTT. The rearrangement links TRBV7-3 to TRBJ1-1, with D unclear. Trimming cost V 3 bases and J 1 base, with 6 bases left between them. The germline V gene has CDR1 SGHTA and CDR2 FQGTGA. This CDR3 contains 13 residues.

This clonotype was detected only once. This chain links TRBV20-1 with TRBJ2-5; 8 bases match TRBD2. The J call could be wrong; TRBJ2-7 is a better fit for the DNA end. This CDR3 has 17 residues. Per the germline V gene, CDR1 is DFQATT and CDR2 is SNEGSKA (reference sequence). CDR3 bases: TGCAGTGCTACCAATCGACTAGCGAGGGCAACGTCCTACGAGCAGTACTTC. This sequence encodes CSATNRLARATSYEQYF.

The V call is TRBV5-6, the J call TRBJ1-1; a weak D match, TRBD1 (5 bases). CDR3 length: 16 residues. Trimming removed 1 base at V and 4 bases at J, with 17 bases between. Germline V lookup: CDR1 SGHDT, CDR2 YYEEEE. The CDR3 nucleotides read TGTGCCAGCAGCTTGTTTAGCTCGGGGCCCCTCACTGAAGCTTTCTTT. Encoded protein: CASSLFSSGPLTEAFF. The full variable domain, rest sourced from reference TRBV5-6 and TRBJ1-1, is DAGVTQSPTHLIKTRGQQVTLRCSPKSGHDTVSWYQQALGQGPQFIFQYYEEEERQRGNFPDRFSGHQFPNYSSELNVNALLLGDSALYLCASSLFSSGPLTEAFFGQGTRLTVV.

In this sample, this clonotype is medium-sized (0.01 to 0.1%). J is TRBJ1-5 and V is TRBV10-3, with D unclear. Trimming took 3 bases from V and 7 from J, leaving 13 bases between them. The CDR3 length is 14 residues. Germline assignment: CDR1 ENHRY and CDR2 SYGVKD. CDR3 loop: CAISDAELGQPQHF. For the CDR3, the DNA is TGTGCCATCAGTGATGCGGAGTTGGGGCAGCCCCAGCATTTT.